Below, one T cell receptor beta chain is given with its context. One end of the junction varies from germline; a read error may be responsible. Investigators isolated RNA and reverse transcribed it into cDNA to act as the sequencing template. The assay was immunoSEQ multiplex PCR, and TCRdb's table has in-frame clones only and misses some. The sample lists 95,000 to 110,000 clones; about 83% were seen once. CDR1 and CDR2 from the germline V gene are SQVTM and ANQGSEA. The CDR3 has 14 residues. This record belongs to a study of CD8+ T cells in alopecia areata. The treatment is: oral pan-JAK inhibitor, 5-10 mg twice daily.

The chain joins TRBV29-1 to TRBJ2-3; the D call may be TRBD1 or TRBD2 (5 bases each). The material sequenced was CD8+ T cells sorted from blood, taken at week 24, from a patient treated with tofacitinib. This TCR came from a human donor with alopecia areata. CDR3 nucleotide sequence: TGCAGCGTCGAAGGGGCGTCCAGCGGAGATACGCAGTATTTT. Translating gives CSVEGASSGDTQYF.